A single sample gave rise to the 14 T cell receptor beta chains below, sequenced in a study of response to subunit inactivated influenza vaccine. Each CDR3 protein gets one entry after TCRdb re-called the RT-PCR reads with MiXCR. Counted here are about 800,000 distinct CDR3 sequences, less than 25% occurring once; the ten biggest clones make up about 9.4%. Sequenced material: PBMCs from blood, taken roughly 5 days after vaccination. Receptors were obtained from a man over 45 who received an inactivated influenza vaccine.

The chain is built from TRBV15 and TRBJ2-2; 7 bases align to TRBD1. There are 14 residues in the CDR3. V lost 4 bases, J lost 6 bases, and 5 bases stayed unmatched. The germline V gene has CDR1 LNHNV and CDR2 YYDKDF (reference sequence). The DNA of the CDR3 is TGTGCCACCAGCATAAGACAGGGTCCCGGGGAGCTGTTTTTT. Its translation: CATSIRQGPGELFF. The whole variable domain, filled in from reference TRBV15 and TRBJ2-2, reads DAMVIQNPRYQVTQFGKPVTLSCSQTLNHNVMYWYQQKSSQAPKLLFHYYDKDFNNEADTPDNFQSRRPNTSFCFLDIRSPGLGDTAMYLCATSIRQGPGELFFGEGSRLTVL.

The rearrangement links TRBV20-1 to TRBJ2-1; the D gene could be TRBD1 or TRBD2 (5 bases each). Trimming shortened V by 3 bases and J by 3 bases, and 15 bases separated the two germline ends. The CDR3 is 15 residues long. The germline CDR1 and CDR2 sequences are DFQATT and SNEGSKA (reference sequence). CDR3 residues: CSASSPGRYYNEQFF. The CDR3 region has the DNA TGCAGTGCTAGTTCCCCGGGGCGGTACTACAATGAGCAGTTCTTC.

This clonotype has just a few counts. The V call is TRBV29-1, the J call TRBJ2-7; tentatively, D is TRBD2 (5 bases). The CDR3 sequence is 14 residues long. From germline, CDR1 is SQVTM and CDR2 ANQGSEA. V shed 2 bases and J shed 3 bases, with 14 bases lying between them. CDR3 coding DNA: TGCAGCGTTGAAAATGGCCCTAGCCTCTACGAGCAGTACTTC. Translated, it gives CSVENGPSLYEQYF.

This chain uses TRBV16 with TRBJ2-7; no firm D call. The CDR3 consists of 15 residues. Germline CDR1 and CDR2: KGHSY and FQNENV. The germline V and J ends were trimmed by 0 bases and 2 bases, with 11 bases remaining between them. The CDR3 spells CASSQSEGGPYEQYF. CDR3 nucleotides: TGTGCCAGCAGCCAATCTGAAGGCGGCCCCTACGAGCAGTACTTC.

This clonotype turned up a few times. The chain recombines TRBV20-1 with TRBJ2-2, with D unclear. Germline lookup yields CDR1 DFQATT and CDR2 SNEGSKA (reference sequence). Trimming left V 5 bases short and J 7 bases short, with 20 bases between. The CDR3 has 15 amino acids. In nucleotides, the CDR3 is TGCAGTGCTCCCCCGCCCCCACCCCAAGGCGGGGAGCTGTTTTTT. Translating gives CSAPPPPPQGGELFF.

The chain combines TRBV5-1 with TRBJ2-3; a weak D match, TRBD2 (6 bases). The germline V and J ends were trimmed by 0 bases and 5 bases, with 16 bases remaining between them. Germline assignment: CDR1 SGHRS and CDR2 YFSETQ. The CDR3 is 16 amino acids. CDR3: CASSLGGGPVKDTQYF. CDR3 sequence (DNA): TGCGCCAGCAGCTTGGGTGGAGGGCCAGTAAAAGATACGCAGTATTTT.

This clonotype was counted between two and nine times. V is TRBV12-3 or TRBV12-4 and J is TRBJ2-3, with D uncertain. V was pared by 2 bases and J by 1 base, with 10 bases between. The length of the CDR3 is 15 residues. The CDR3 sequence: CASSLRDLGTDTQYF. Written as DNA, the CDR3 is TGTGCCAGCAGTTTAAGAGATCTAGGCACAGATACGCAGTATTTT.

Many counts were recorded for this clonotype. CDR3 region: CSAREGNSYEQYF. The DNA for the CDR3 is TGCAGTGCTAGAGAAGGGAACTCCTACGAGCAGTACTTC. The chain has TRBV20-1 and TRBJ2-7; D is undetermined. Germline CDR1 is DFQATT and CDR2 is SNEGSKA (reference sequence). The V gene lost 0 bases and the J gene lost 0 bases, with 6 bases spanning the gap. This CDR3 contains 13 residues.

This clonotype was observed a handful of times. The chain is built from TRBV7-2 and TRBJ2-7; possibly TRBD2 for D (6 bases). Per germline, CDR1 SGHTA and CDR2 FQGNSA. Trimming left V 1 base short and J 5 bases short, with 12 bases between. The CDR3 loop spans 14 amino acids. The CDR3 coding sequence is TGTGCCAGCAGCTTAGGGCTAGCGTCCAACGAGCAGTACTTC. This gives the protein CASSLGLASNEQYF.

The V call is TRBV4-3, the J call TRBJ2-7; TRBD1 aligns across 7 bases. After removal of 3 bases from V and 4 bases from J, the junction contained 9 bases not matched to a gene. There are 15 residues in the CDR3. Germline V gene sequence: CDR1 LGHNA, CDR2 YSLEER. CDR3 sequence: CASSQQRDRLYEQYF. For the CDR3, the DNA is TGCGCCAGCAGCCAGCAGAGGGACAGACTATACGAGCAGTACTTC.

This clonotype was counted only a few times. V is TRBV4-1 and J is TRBJ2-1; D unresolved. This CDR3 contains 16 residues. Germline V gives CDR1 MGHRA, CDR2 YSYEKL. V was cut by 4 bases and J by 5 bases, with 18 bases left in between. The CDR3: CASSPSFSKTNNEQFF. For the CDR3, the DNA is TGCGCCAGCAGCCCCTCATTCAGTAAAACTAACAATGAGCAGTTCTTC.

This clonotype was seen a few times. This chain uses TRBV7-9 with TRBJ2-5; TRBD1 aligns across 7 bases. The CDR3 contains 16 residues. Germline V gene data show CDR1 as SEHNR and CDR2 as FQNEAQ (reference sequence). V lost 4 bases, J lost 2 bases, and 10 bases stayed unmatched. CDR3 protein: CASSSARQGLQETQYF. The CDR3 region has the DNA TGTGCCAGCAGCTCGGCGCGACAGGGATTACAAGAGACCCAGTACTTC.

This clonotype was found a few times. This chain joins TRBV11-2 and TRBJ2-1; 7 bases are shared with TRBD2. The CDR3 consists of 11 residues. The V gene's germline CDR1 is SGHAT and CDR2 FQNNGV. V dropped 6 bases and J dropped 10; count of bases not matched to a gene: 3. In nucleotides, the CDR3 is TGTGCCAGCAGGGCGGGGGTCGAGCAGTTCTTC. This codes for CASRAGVEQFF.

This clonotype was counted a few times. The chain joins TRBV4-3 to TRBJ2-7; 7 bases are a match to TRBD2. After removal of 3 bases from V and 0 bases from J, the junction contained 8 bases not matched to a gene. Per germline, CDR1 LGHNA and CDR2 YSLEER. The CDR3 consists of 16 residues. CDR3 amino acids: CASSQMSGTYSYEQYF. CDR3 bases: TGCGCCAGCAGCCAGATGAGCGGGACCTACTCCTACGAGCAGTACTTC.